These 27 T cell receptor beta chains were all obtained from the same sample, sequenced in a study of EBV T-cell therapy then PD-1 blockade in nasopharyngeal carcinoma. The antigens of these receptors remain unknown. Treatment reported: AdE1-LMPpoly-expanded autologous EBV-specific T-cell therapy followed by anti-PD-1 nivolumab. Produced via immunoSEQ multiplex PCR; TCRdb's table is partial and in-frame only. The top ten hold 20% to 25% of the sample, which has tens of thousands of clones, 65% to 85% seen once. Here the sequenced sample was CD8+ T cells from blood, taken at day -245 from a patient whose treatment included autologous EBV-specific T cells and nivolumab. These receptors all come from a man in his forties or fifties with nasopharyngeal carcinoma.

The V call is TRBV29-1, the J call TRBJ2-1, with 10 bases that match TRBD1. V lost 0 bases and J lost 4; bases outside the gene matches: 6. Germline V CDR1 and CDR2: SQVTM, ANQGSEA. CDR3 size: 16 residues. The CDR3 reads CSVEDWGQGQYNEQFF. The CDR3 DNA is TGCAGCGTTGAAGATTGGGGACAGGGGCAATACAATGAGCAGTTCTTC.

The chain links TRBV9 to TRBJ1-2, with a possible D match to TRBD1 (6 bases). CDR1 and CDR2 (germline): SGDLS, YYNGEE. Trimming shortened V by 4 bases and J by 6 bases, and 19 bases separated the two germline ends. The CDR3 is 15 amino acids. CDR3 nucleotide sequence: TGTGCCAGCAGCCCCCACAGAGGGGGTTTAGATGGCTACACCTTC. Translated, it gives CASSPHRGGLDGYTF.

This clone appeared a few times. The chain combines TRBV6-5 with TRBJ1-3; no reliable D call. The CDR3 runs to 14 residues. V was clipped by 6 bases and J by 14 bases, with 23 bases between them. CDR1 and CDR2 (germline): MNHEY, SVGAGI. The CDR3 DNA reads TGTGCCAGCAGCCCGGGAGGACTGTTCCGGACCGTATATTTT. The encoded protein is CASSPGGLFRTVYF.

This clone came up once. This chain uses TRBV25-1 with TRBJ1-2; D is ambiguous. Germline V CDR1 and CDR2: MGHDK, SYGVNS. V was trimmed by 1 base and J by 7 bases, leaving 10 bases between them. The CDR3 totals 13 residues. CDR3 sequence: CASSESESSGYTF. DNA for the CDR3: TGTGCCAGCAGTGAATCGGAATCTAGTGGCTACACCTTC.

This rearrangement joins TRBV5-6 to TRBJ1-2; TRBD1 might be the D (6 bases). The CDR3 has 14 residues. The V gene lost 0 bases and the J gene lost 4 bases, with 10 bases spanning the gap. Germline V gene lookup returns CDR1 SGHDT and CDR2 YYEEEE. The CDR3 DNA reads TGTGCCAGCAGCTTGGGGGGGCTAGGCTATGGCTACACCTTC. Protein product: CASSLGGLGYGYTF.

CDR3 region: CASSLTWAGGEKLFF. In DNA form, the CDR3 reads TGTGCCAGCAGCTTAACGTGGGCAGGGGGTGAAAAACTGTTTTTT. V and J are TRBV7-6 and TRBJ1-4, with 7 nucleotides matching TRBD1. This CDR3 comprises 15 residues. Looked up from germline, CDR1 is SGHVS and CDR2 is FNYEAQ. Germline trimming cut 2 bases from V and 7 bases from J; bases unmatched to any gene: 7.

The genes are TRBV6-5 and TRBJ2-3, with 11 bases identical to TRBD2. Losses at the gene ends were 5 bases for V and 4 bases for J; bases not matched to a gene: 5. There are 15 residues in the CDR3. Germline V CDR1 and CDR2: MNHEY, SVGAGI. The CDR3 region has the DNA TGTGCCAGCAGTAAAACTAGCGGGGGCCCAGATACGCAGTATTTT. Its protein product is CASSKTSGGPDTQYF.

V is TRBV4-1 and J is TRBJ1-2; TRBD1 agrees at 8 bases. Trimming cost V 0 bases and J 5 bases; bases outside gene matches: 5. CDR3 size: 15 residues. From germline, CDR1 is MGHRA and CDR2 YSYEKL. CDR3 nucleotides: TGCGCCAGCAGCCAAGAGCAGGGGGCGGGATATGGCTACACCTTC. Its translation: CASSQEQGAGYGYTF.

The J gene is TRBJ2-2, the V gene TRBV13; D uncertain. The germline V gene encodes CDR1 PRHDT and CDR2 FYEKMQ (reference sequence). The CDR3 contains 13 residues. Trimming removed 3 bases from V and 11 bases from J, with 13 bases in between. The CDR3 sequence: CASSLERREELFF. The DNA for the CDR3 is TGTGCCAGCAGCTTGGAAAGACGCGAAGAGCTGTTTTTT.

The J gene is TRBJ2-3, the V gene TRBV15; tentative D call: TRBD2 (6 bases). The length of the CDR3 is 15 residues. CDR1 and CDR2 from the germline V gene are LNHNV and YYDKDF (reference sequence). V was clipped by 1 base and J by 4 bases, with 12 bases between them. The CDR3 sequence: CATSRAAEGSDTQYF. CDR3 DNA sequence: TGTGCCACCAGCAGAGCCGCGGAGGGGTCAGATACGCAGTATTTT.

The genes are TRBV6-2 or TRBV6-3 and TRBJ2-4; 8 bases map to TRBD1. There are 14 residues in the CDR3. Per the germline V gene, CDR1 is MNHEY and CDR2 is SVGEGT. After removal of 2 bases from V and 9 bases from J, the junction contained 6 bases not matched to a gene. For the CDR3, the DNA is TGTGCCAGCAGTTACCGGACAGGGCCGGGCATTCAGTACTTC. As protein: CASSYRTGPGIQYF.

The gene calls are TRBV6-5 and TRBJ2-5; D gene unclear. Trimming took off 4 bases at V and 5 bases at J, with 8 bases between the two ends. Germline V gene sequence: CDR1 MNHEY, CDR2 SVGAGI. This CDR3 contains 12 residues. CDR3 sequence: CASSSTEETQYF. CDR3 in DNA: TGTGCCAGCAGTTCAACAGAGGAGACCCAGTACTTC.

The chain carries TRBV7-9 and TRBJ1-4; D gene uncertain. Germline V gene lookup returns CDR1 SEHNR and CDR2 FQNEAQ (reference sequence). V was cut by 5 bases and J by 8 bases, with 9 bases left in between. The CDR3 sequence is 12 residues long. The CDR3 DNA is TGTGCCAGCAGCCTCGAATGGGAAAAACTGTTTTTT. Its protein product is CASSLEWEKLFF.

This sequence joins TRBV20-1 and TRBJ2-5; D perhaps matches TRBD2 (5 bases). CDR1 and CDR2 from the germline V gene are DFQATT and SNEGSKA (reference sequence). The CDR3 has 17 residues. Trimming left V 3 bases short and J 1 base short, with 21 bases between. The CDR3: CSASNRAKKTTQETQYF. In nucleotides, the CDR3 is TGCAGTGCTAGTAACCGGGCCAAAAAGACTACCCAAGAGACCCAGTACTTC.

The rearrangement uses TRBV6-5 and TRBJ1-1; tentative D call: TRBD1 (5 bases). This CDR3 region has 13 residues. Germline values: CDR1 MNHEY, CDR2 SVGAGI. Trimming stripped 9 bases from V and 5 bases from J, with 16 bases between. The CDR3 loop is CASRSNWGTEAFF. For the CDR3, the DNA is TGTGCCAGTAGGAGTAACTGGGGGACTGAAGCTTTCTTT.

The chain has TRBV7-2 and TRBJ2-3; D possibly uses TRBD1 or TRBD2 (5 bases each). The CDR3 runs 15 residues. The germline CDR1 and CDR2 sequences are SGHTA and FQGNSA. Trimming took 5 bases from V and 6 from J, leaving 18 bases between them. CDR3 DNA sequence: TGTGCCAGCAGCCCCGGGACGCTCTTTGTGGATACGCAGTATTTT. Protein product: CASSPGTLFVDTQYF.

V and J are TRBV4-3 and TRBJ2-7; no reliable D call. Germline V gene sequence: CDR1 LGHNA, CDR2 YSLEER. Trimming shortened V by 4 bases and J by 6 bases, and 13 bases separated the two germline ends. The CDR3 totals 13 residues. CDR3 DNA sequence: TGCGCCAGCAGCCCGGGCCTGACGTCCGAGCAGTACTTC. Protein sequence: CASSPGLTSEQYF.

This chain connects TRBV5-1 to TRBJ2-7; D is unclear. In germline, CDR1 is SGHRS, CDR2 YFSETQ. Deletions cut 2 bases from V and 0 bases from J, with 6 bases between. This CDR3 contains 13 residues. CDR3 loop: CASSLRSSYEQYF. CDR3 bases: TGCGCCAGCAGCTTACGGAGCTCCTACGAGCAGTACTTC.

The sample holds a few counts of this clone. V is TRBV5-1 and J is TRBJ2-6; D gene uncertain. V lost 0 bases and J 8 bases, leaving 15 bases between the germline ends. The CDR3 is 16 residues long. Germline V gene lookup returns CDR1 SGHRS and CDR2 YFSETQ. In nucleotides, the CDR3 is TGCGCCAGCAGCTTGGGCCTGGTAGTCGGGTCCAACGTCCTGACTTTC. The encoded protein is CASSLGLVVGSNVLTF.

The chain is built from TRBV4-3 and TRBJ1-2; the match to TRBD1 covers 10 bases. The CDR3 is made up of 15 amino acids. The trim removed 2 bases at V and 6 bases at J, leaving 6 bases unmatched. Germline CDR1 and CDR2: LGHNA and YSLEER. CDR3 protein: CASSQSMGTGDGYTF. The CDR3 nucleotides read TGCGCCAGCAGCCAATCGATGGGGACAGGGGATGGCTACACCTTC.

The chain couples TRBV2 to TRBJ1-2; D is uncertain. Germline lookup yields CDR1 SNHLY and CDR2 FYNNEI. Trimming stripped 3 bases from V and 8 bases from J, with 7 bases between. The CDR3 runs to 11 residues. The CDR3 DNA sequence: TGTGCCAGCAGTGACTGGGAAGGCTACACCTTC. The encoded protein is CASSDWEGYTF.

The chain recombines TRBV27 with TRBJ2-7; possible D gene TRBD1, 6 bases. CDR1 and CDR2 from the germline V gene are MNHEY and SMNVEV (reference sequence). V dropped 6 bases and J dropped 2 bases, with 17 bases sitting between them. The CDR3 is 15 amino acids. The CDR3 DNA sequence: TGTGCCAGCAGCCAAGAGCAGGGGCTCGCCTACGAGCAGTACTTC. Residues: CASSQEQGLAYEQYF.

This clone was seen more than once but under ten times. The V call is TRBV5-6, the J call TRBJ2-7; 11 bases align to TRBD1. With V trimmed by 4 bases and J by 6 bases, 3 bases remained unmatched. CDR1 is SGHDT, CDR2 YYEEEE, per germline. The CDR3 extends over 13 amino acids. The CDR3 region has the DNA TGTGCCAGCAGCGTCGGGACAGGGGGCGAGCAGTACTTC. Translating gives CASSVGTGGEQYF.

The V call is TRBV2, the J call TRBJ1-1; D perhaps matches TRBD1 (5 bases). The V and J ends lost 6 bases and 1 base respectively, with 12 bases between them. Germline CDR1 SNHLY, CDR2 FYNNEI. The CDR3 is 14 residues long. The CDR3 region is CASRQAASNTEAFF. The DNA of the CDR3 is TGTGCCAGCAGACAGGCCGCGTCGAACACTGAAGCTTTCTTT.

The chain carries TRBV6-5 and TRBJ1-4, with D perhaps matching TRBD1 (5 bases). The germline CDR1 and CDR2 sequences are MNHEY and SVGAGI. The CDR3 is 14 amino acids. V shed 0 bases and J shed 8 bases, with 10 bases lying between them. In DNA form, the CDR3 reads TGTGCCAGCAGTTACTCGAAATGGGACGAAAAACTGTTTTTT. Its translation: CASSYSKWDEKLFF.

This clone has a handful of counts. The chain has TRBV7-6 and TRBJ2-7; D not resolved. The CDR3 has 15 residues. Germline loops: CDR1 SGHVS, CDR2 FNYEAQ. V gave up 0 bases and J gave up 1 base, with 10 bases separating them. CDR3 sequence (DNA): TGTGCCAGCAGCTTAGCGAAAGGGTTTTCCTACGAGCAGTACTTC. Its translation: CASSLAKGFSYEQYF.

This chain connects TRBV7-9 to TRBJ1-1; TRBD1 matches at 7 bases. CDR1 SEHNR and CDR2 FQNEAQ come from the germline V gene (reference sequence). The CDR3 is 13 amino acids. The V segment lost 11 bases and the J segment 1 base; nucleotides outside the gene matches: 7. DNA of the CDR3: TGTGCCGGACGACAGGGAAGGAACACTGAAGCTTTCTTT. Its translation: CAGRQGRNTEAFF. Variable domain in full (rest from reference TRBV7-9 and TRBJ1-1): DTGVSQNPRHKITKRGQNVTFRCDPISEHNRLYWYRQTLGQGPEFLTYFQNEAQLEKSRLLSDRFSAERPKGSFSTLEIQRTEQGDSAMYLCAGRQGRNTEAFFGQGTRLTVV.